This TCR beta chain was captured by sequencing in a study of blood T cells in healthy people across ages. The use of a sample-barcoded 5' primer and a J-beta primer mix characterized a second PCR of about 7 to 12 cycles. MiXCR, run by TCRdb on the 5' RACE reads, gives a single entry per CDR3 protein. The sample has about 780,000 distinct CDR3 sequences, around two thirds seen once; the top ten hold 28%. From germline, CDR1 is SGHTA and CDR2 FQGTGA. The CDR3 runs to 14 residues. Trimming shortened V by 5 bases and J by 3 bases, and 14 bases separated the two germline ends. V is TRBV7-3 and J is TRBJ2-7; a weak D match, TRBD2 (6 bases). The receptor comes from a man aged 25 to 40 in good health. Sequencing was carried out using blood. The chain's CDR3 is CASSQRPGGYEQYF. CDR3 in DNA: TGTGCCAGCAGCCAACGCCCCGGGGGCTACGAGCAGTACTTC.